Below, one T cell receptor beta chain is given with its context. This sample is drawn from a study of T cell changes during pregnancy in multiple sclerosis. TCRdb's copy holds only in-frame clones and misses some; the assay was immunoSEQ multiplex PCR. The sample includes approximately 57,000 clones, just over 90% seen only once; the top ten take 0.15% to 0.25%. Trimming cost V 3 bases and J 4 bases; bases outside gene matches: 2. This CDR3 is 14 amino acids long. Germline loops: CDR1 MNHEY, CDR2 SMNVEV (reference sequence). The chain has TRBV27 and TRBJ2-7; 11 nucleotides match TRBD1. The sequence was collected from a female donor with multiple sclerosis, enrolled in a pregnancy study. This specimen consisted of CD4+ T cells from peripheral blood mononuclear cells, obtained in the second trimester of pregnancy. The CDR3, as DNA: TGTGCCAGCAGTTTGGGGGACAGGGGGTACGAGCAGTACTTC. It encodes CASSLGDRGYEQYF.